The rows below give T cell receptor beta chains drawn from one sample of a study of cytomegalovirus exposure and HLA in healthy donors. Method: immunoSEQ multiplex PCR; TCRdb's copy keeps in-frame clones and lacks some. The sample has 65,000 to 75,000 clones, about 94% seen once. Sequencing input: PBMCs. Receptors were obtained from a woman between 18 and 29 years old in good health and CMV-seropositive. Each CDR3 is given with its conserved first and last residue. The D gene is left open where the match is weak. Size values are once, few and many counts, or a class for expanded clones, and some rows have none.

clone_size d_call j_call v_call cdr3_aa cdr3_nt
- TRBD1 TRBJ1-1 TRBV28 CASSLSTGAFQEAFF TGTGCCAGCAGTTTAAGCACAGGGGCATTTCAAGAAGCTTTCTTT
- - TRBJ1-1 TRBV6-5 CASSHRDSTEAFF TGTGCCAGCAGTCACAGGGATAGCACTGAAGCTTTCTTT
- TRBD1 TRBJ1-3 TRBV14 CASSDGTGAGNTIYF TGTGCCAGCAGCGACGGGACAGGAGCCGGAAACACCATATATTTT
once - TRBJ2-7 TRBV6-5 CASHDRTSLYEQYF TGTGCCAGCCACGACAGGACTTCTCTCTACGAGCAGTACTTC
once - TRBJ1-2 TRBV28 CASSHRYGYTF TGTGCCAGCAGTCACAGATATGGCTACACCTTC
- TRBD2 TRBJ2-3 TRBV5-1 CASSFYPSGGPDTQYF TGCGCCAGCAGCTTTTACCCGTCGGGGGGGCCAGATACGCAGTATTTT
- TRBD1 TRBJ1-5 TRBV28 CASSSDRVSNQPQHF TGTGCCAGCAGCTCCGACAGGGTAAGCAATCAGCCCCAGCATTTT
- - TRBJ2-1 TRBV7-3 CASSLTSSGVRNEQFF TGTGCCAGCAGCTTAACGTCGTCAGGGGTTAGGAATGAGCAGTTCTTC
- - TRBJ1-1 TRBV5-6 CASSLGGTLANTEAFF TGTGCCAGCAGCCTCGGTGGGACTTTAGCGAACACTGAAGCTTTCTTT
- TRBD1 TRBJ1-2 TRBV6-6 CASSPRQGAQGYTF TGTGCCAGCAGTCCCCGACAGGGGGCGCAGGGCTACACCTTC
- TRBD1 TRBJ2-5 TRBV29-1 CSAPRGTGAETQYF TGCAGCGCCCCAAGGGGCACAGGGGCAGAGACCCAGTACTTC
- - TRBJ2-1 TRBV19 CASSILVGGGPFF TGTGCCAGTAGTATACTTGTGGGAGGGGGGCCGTTCTTC
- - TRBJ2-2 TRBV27 CASKKTGFTGELFF TGTGCCAGCAAAAAAACAGGGTTTACCGGGGAGCTGTTTTTT
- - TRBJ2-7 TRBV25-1 CASSVGVPAYEQYF TGTGCCAGCAGTGTAGGAGTACCCGCCTACGAGCAGTACTTC
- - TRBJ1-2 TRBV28 CASSFNPGVSYGYTF TGTGCCAGCAGTTTCAACCCAGGGGTGTCCTATGGCTACACCTTC
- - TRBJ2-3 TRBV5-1 CASTPGGMGDTQYF TGCGCCAGCACCCCCGGAGGGATGGGAGATACGCAGTATTTT
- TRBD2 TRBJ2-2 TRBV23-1 CASRGGDERGNTGELFF TGCGCCAGCAGGGGAGGAGACGAGCGGGGGAACACCGGGGAGCTGTTTTTT
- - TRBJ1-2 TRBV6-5 CASSYSSGKGGYTF TGTGCCAGCAGTTACTCATCAGGGAAAGGAGGCTACACCTTC
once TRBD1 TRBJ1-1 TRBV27 CASSVRGMNTEAFF TGTGCCAGCAGTGTCAGGGGGATGAACACTGAAGCTTTCTTT
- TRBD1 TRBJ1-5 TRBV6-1 CASRPSGTGFQPQHF TGTGCCAGCAGACCATCGGGGACAGGGTTCCAGCCCCAGCATTTT
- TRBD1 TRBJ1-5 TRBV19 CASSIGTGGNQPQHF TGTGCCAGTAGTATAGGGACAGGGGGGAATCAGCCCCAGCATTTT
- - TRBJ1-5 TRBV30 CAWSFFHAGPNQPQHF TGTGCCTGGAGTTTCTTCCATGCAGGCCCGAATCAGCCCCAGCATTTT
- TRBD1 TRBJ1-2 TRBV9 CASSLAQGAFGNYGYTF TGTGCCAGCAGCCTAGCTCAGGGGGCCTTTGGAAACTATGGCTACACCTTC
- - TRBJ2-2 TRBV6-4 CASSPQGMGYTGELFF TGTGCCAGCAGTCCACAGGGAATGGGTTACACCGGGGAGCTGTTTTTT
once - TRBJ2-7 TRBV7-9 CASSSTGHPTYEQYF TGTGCCAGCAGCTCAACCGGACACCCGACCTACGAGCAGTACTTC
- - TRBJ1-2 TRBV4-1 CASSQGLRGGQVYGYTF TGCGCCAGCAGCCAAGGTCTCAGGGGAGGGCAGGTCTATGGCTACACCTTC
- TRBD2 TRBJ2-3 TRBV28 CASSRYSGRAIILSTDTQYF TGTGCCAGCAGTCGTTATAGCGGGAGGGCAATAATTCTAAGCACAGATACGCAGTATTTT
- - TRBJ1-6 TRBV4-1 CASSQGTSSYNSPLHF TGCGCCAGCAGCCAAGGTACGAGCTCCTATAATTCACCCCTCCACTTT
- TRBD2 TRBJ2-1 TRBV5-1 CASSLVAGGYNEQFF TGCGCCAGCAGCTTGGTAGCGGGAGGGTACAATGAGCAGTTCTTC
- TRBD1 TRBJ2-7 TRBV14 CASSQDLGTGEYSYEQYF TGTGCCAGCAGCCAAGACCTGGGGACAGGGGAATACTCCTACGAGCAGTACTTC
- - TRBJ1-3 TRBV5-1 CASSAATGNDGNTIYF TGCGCCAGCAGCGCCGCCACAGGGAATGATGGAAACACCATATATTTT
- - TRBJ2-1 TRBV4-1 CASSQEGGNNEQFF TGCGCCAGCAGCCAAGAAGGAGGGAACAATGAGCAGTTCTTC
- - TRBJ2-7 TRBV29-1 CRAPGKAYEQYF TGCAGGGCCCCGGGGAAGGCCTACGAGCAGTACTTC
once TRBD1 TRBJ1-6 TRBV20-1 CSARDQDRECF TGCAGTGCTAGAGATCAGGACAGGGAATGCTTT
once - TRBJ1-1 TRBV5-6 CASSLFFSEAFF TGTGCCAGCAGCTTGTTCTTCTCTGAAGCTTTCTTT
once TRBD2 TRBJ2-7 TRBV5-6 CASSLRLAGAAYEQYF TGTGCCAGCAGCTTAAGACTAGCGGGGGCCGCCTACGAGCAGTACTTC
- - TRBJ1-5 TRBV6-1 CASRLLSNQPQHF TGTGCCAGCAGACTCCTAAGCAATCAGCCCCAGCATTTT
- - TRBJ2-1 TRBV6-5 CASSYSQVGNEQFF TGTGCCAGCAGTTACAGCCAGGTCGGAAATGAGCAGTTCTTC
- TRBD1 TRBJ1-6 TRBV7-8 CASSLNHRDSLLHF TGTGCCAGCAGTTTAAACCACCGGGACAGCCTCCTCCACTTT
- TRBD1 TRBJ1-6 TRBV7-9 CASSSTGGTSPLHF TGTGCCAGCAGCTCTACAGGGGGCACTTCACCCCTCCACTTT
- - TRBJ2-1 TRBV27 CASSLSLVFDEQFF TGTGCCAGCAGTTTATCTCTTGTTTTCGATGAGCAGTTCTTC
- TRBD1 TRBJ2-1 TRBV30 CAWSLGGRRSNNEQFF TGTGCCTGGAGTCTAGGGGGCCGTCGGAGCAACAATGAGCAGTTCTTC
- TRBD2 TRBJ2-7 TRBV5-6 CASSLGLAGGGEQYF TGTGCCAGCAGCTTGGGACTAGCGGGGGGTGGCGAGCAGTACTTC
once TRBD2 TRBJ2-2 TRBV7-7 CASSPFRAGVVSGELFF TGTGCTAGCAGCCCTTTTAGAGCGGGAGTGGTTTCCGGGGAGCTGTTTTTT
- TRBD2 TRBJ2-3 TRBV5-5 CATTTRGGDTTDTQYF TGTGCCACCACCACCCGCGGGGGAGACACAACAGATACGCAGTATTTT
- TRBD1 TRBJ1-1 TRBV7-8 CASSRGTGIITEAFF TGTGCCAGCAGCCGCGGGACAGGGATAATCACTGAAGCTTTCTTT
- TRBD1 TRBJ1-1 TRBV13 CAGTGGASTEAFF TGTGCCGGTACAGGGGGCGCATCCACTGAAGCTTTCTTT
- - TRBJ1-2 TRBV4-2 CASSQEGRQGSAYTF TGTGCCAGCAGCCAAGAGGGGCGGCAGGGGTCTGCCTACACCTTC
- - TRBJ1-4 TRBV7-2 CASSLGGSRGKLFF TGTGCCAGCAGCTTAGGCGGCAGCCGCGGAAAACTGTTTTTT
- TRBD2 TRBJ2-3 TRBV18 CASSPPVLAISTDTQYF TGTGCCAGCTCACCACCCGTACTAGCGATTAGCACAGATACGCAGTATTTT
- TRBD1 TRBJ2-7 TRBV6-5 CASSRAGTGPYEQYF TGTGCCAGCAGCCGAGCCGGGACAGGCCCCTACGAGCAGTACTTC
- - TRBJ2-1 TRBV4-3 CASSQVGDFDNEQFF TGCGCCAGCAGCCAAGTTGGGGACTTCGACAATGAGCAGTTCTTC
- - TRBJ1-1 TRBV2 CASKVSTENTEAFF TGTGCCAGCAAGGTATCGACAGAGAACACTGAAGCTTTCTTT